The subject of this entry is one TCR beta chain. One end of the junction fails to match germline, which may point to a read error. The CDR3 contains 13 residues. Germline CDR1 SEHNR, CDR2 FQNEAQ (reference sequence). The record originates from a study of blood T cell repertoires in COVID-19. Study-wide context: COVID-19 samples, acute and convalescent, were from the United States, Italy and Spain. Sources were T cells, B-cell-depleted T cells, or PBMCs; the material itself was cDNA or gDNA.

Under the authors' procedure: It was from reference gene primer amplification that nucleated cell counts were estimated. The protocol was immunoSEQ multiplex PCR, while the TCRdb copy is restricted to in-frame clones and leaves out a portion. V, J and clone size reflect that table, while D and trimming were determined from the DNA. The sample lists about 220,000 clones, about 86% occurring once. This rearrangement joins TRBV7-9 to TRBJ2-3; 8 bases map to TRBD1. This TCR was sampled from a woman in her 30s who had recovered from COVID-19. Input material: peripheral blood. The CDR3 nucleotides read TGTGCCAGCGAGGTCCAAGGGGGACAGGCATCGAATTTT. Its protein product is CASEVQGGQASNF.